This T cell receptor (beta chain) came from a study of blood T cell repertoires in COVID-19. This table comes from immunoSEQ multiplex PCR, and its TCRdb copy is limited to in-frame clones, with some not included. The sample carries about 12,000 clones, approximately 70% recorded once. The origin of this receptor is a man in his 60s with COVID-19, enrolled during active disease. The source material was peripheral blood.

Here the CDR3 DNA reads TGTGCCAGCCAGACAGGGGATAATGAAAAACTGTTTTTT. It specifies CASQTGDNEKLFF. The chain joins TRBV2 to TRBJ1-4, with TRBD1 identical over 8 bases. Germline lookup yields CDR1 SNHLY and CDR2 FYNNEI. The CDR3 consists of 13 residues. V lost 8 bases and J lost 4; bases outside the gene matches: 3.